What follows describes a single T cell receptor beta chain. Its antigen is currently unknown. Germline values: CDR1 SGHNT, CDR2 YENEEA. V lost 1 base and J 6 bases, leaving 10 bases between the germline ends. The CDR3 has 14 residues. TCRdb re-called the reads with MiXCR, one entry per CDR3 protein. Of about 89,000 distinct CDR3 sequences listed, approximately 32% are singletons. This sample was taken from a study of T cell repertoires in cytomegalovirus infection. On the study more broadly: Well-studied HLA-B-restricted CMV epitopes were used in the study alongside recently identified HLA-C-restricted ones. CMV infection plus the matching HLA type was flagged by public TCR beta signatures.

Study results and limitations: The study found HLA-C-restricted CMV-specific TCR beta clonotypes dominating the ex vivo response. Adding up the frequency of public TCR beta families identified people who carried CMV plus the relevant HLA.

J is TRBJ2-1 and V is TRBV11-3; D is unresolved. Source: CD8+ T cells from cultured PBMCs, taken from culture after CMV antigen stimulation. The receptor was isolated from a human donor in good health (CMV status not recorded). Some clones in this sample may be carry-over from other donors' samples. CDR3 sequence: CASSLGPGPNEQFF. CDR3 DNA: TGTGCCAGCAGCTTAGGGCCCGGGCCCAATGAGCAGTTCTTC.